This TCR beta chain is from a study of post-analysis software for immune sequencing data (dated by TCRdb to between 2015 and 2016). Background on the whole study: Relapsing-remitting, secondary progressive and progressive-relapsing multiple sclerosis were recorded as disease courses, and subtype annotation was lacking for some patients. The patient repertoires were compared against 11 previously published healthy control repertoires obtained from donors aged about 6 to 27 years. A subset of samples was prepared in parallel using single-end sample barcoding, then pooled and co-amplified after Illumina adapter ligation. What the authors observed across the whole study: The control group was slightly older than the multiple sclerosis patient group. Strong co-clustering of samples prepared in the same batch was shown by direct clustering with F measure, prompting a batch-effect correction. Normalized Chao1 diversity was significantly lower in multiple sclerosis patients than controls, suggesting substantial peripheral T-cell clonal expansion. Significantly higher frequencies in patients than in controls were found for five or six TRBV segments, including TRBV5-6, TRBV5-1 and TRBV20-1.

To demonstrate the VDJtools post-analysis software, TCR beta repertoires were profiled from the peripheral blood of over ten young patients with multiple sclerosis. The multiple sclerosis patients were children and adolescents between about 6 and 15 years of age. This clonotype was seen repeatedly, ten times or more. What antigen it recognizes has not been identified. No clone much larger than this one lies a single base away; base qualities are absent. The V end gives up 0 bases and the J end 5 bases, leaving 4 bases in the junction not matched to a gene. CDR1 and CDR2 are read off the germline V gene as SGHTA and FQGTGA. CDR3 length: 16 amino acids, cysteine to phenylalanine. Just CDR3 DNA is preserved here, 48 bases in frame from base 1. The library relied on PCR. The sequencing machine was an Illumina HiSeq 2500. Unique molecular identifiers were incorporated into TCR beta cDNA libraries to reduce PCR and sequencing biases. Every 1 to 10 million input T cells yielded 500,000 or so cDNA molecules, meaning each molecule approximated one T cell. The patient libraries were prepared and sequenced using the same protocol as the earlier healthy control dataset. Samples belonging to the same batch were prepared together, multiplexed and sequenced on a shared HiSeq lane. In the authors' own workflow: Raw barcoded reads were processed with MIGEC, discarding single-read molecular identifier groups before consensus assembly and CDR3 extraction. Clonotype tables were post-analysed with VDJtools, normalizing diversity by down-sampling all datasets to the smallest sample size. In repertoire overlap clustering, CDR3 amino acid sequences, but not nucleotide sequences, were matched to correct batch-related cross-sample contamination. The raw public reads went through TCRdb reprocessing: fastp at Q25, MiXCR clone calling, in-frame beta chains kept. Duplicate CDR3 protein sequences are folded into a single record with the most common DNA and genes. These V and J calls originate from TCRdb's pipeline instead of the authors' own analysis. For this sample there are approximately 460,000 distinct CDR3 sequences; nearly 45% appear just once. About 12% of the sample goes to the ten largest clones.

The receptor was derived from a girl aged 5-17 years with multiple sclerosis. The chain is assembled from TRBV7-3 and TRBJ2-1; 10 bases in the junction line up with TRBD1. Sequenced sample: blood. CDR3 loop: CASSLTFGQGDNEQFF. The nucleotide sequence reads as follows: TGTGCCAGCAGCTTAACGTTCGGACAGGGGGACAATGAGCAGTTCTTC.